These T cell receptor beta chains were read from a single sample in a study of blood T cell repertoires in COVID-19. The repertoire was sequenced with immunoSEQ multiplex PCR; TCRdb's copy has only in-frame clones and lacks some. The sample has 160,000 or so clones, about 81% seen once; the top ten hold around a fifth. The sequenced sample consisted of peripheral blood. The receptors come from a woman older than 75 with acute or convalescent COVID-19. Both conserved end residues are part of each CDR3. Fields, in order: D gene, clone size, J gene, V gene, CDR3 protein, CDR3 DNA. The D gene is left open where the match is weak. Clone size, where shown, is once, few, many, or a class for clones that have expanded.

D gene: -; clone size: once; J gene: TRBJ1-1; V gene: TRBV19; CDR3 protein: CASSIGPGNTEAFF; CDR3 DNA: TGTGCCAGTAGTATAGGCCCGGGGAACACTGAAGCTTTCTTT
D gene: TRBD2; clone size: -; J gene: TRBJ2-2; V gene: TRBV7-2; CDR3 protein: CASSLDGLAGGTGELFF; CDR3 DNA: TGTGCCAGCAGCTTAGATGGACTAGCGGGGGGCACCGGGGAGCTGTTTTTT
D gene: -; clone size: once; J gene: TRBJ1-1; V gene: TRBV5-4; CDR3 protein: CASSLDSTEAFF; CDR3 DNA: TGTGCCAGCAGCTTGGACAGCACTGAAGCTTTCTTT
D gene: TRBD2; clone size: -; J gene: TRBJ2-3; V gene: TRBV28; CDR3 protein: CASSLLASGEITDTQYF; CDR3 DNA: TGTGCCAGCAGTTTATTGGCTAGCGGGGAGATCACAGATACGCAGTATTTT
D gene: TRBD2; clone size: -; J gene: TRBJ2-1; V gene: TRBV24-1; CDR3 protein: CATSDSRSSGTRSLNEQFF; CDR3 DNA: TGTGCCACCAGTGACTCCAGAAGCTCCGGGACTAGGTCTCTCAATGAGCAGTTCTTC
D gene: -; clone size: -; J gene: TRBJ1-5; V gene: TRBV4-3; CDR3 protein: CASSQVWGRTRQPQHF; CDR3 DNA: TGCGCCAGCAGCCAAGTTTGGGGGCGCACGAGGCAGCCCCAGCATTTT
D gene: TRBD1; clone size: -; J gene: TRBJ1-2; V gene: TRBV28; CDR3 protein: CASLQLPTGANGYTF; CDR3 DNA: TGTGCCAGCCTTCAACTACCGACAGGGGCCAATGGCTACACCTTC
D gene: -; clone size: -; J gene: TRBJ1-2; V gene: TRBV19; CDR3 protein: CASSPSTNYGYTF; CDR3 DNA: TGTGCCAGTAGTCCTAGCACCAACTATGGCTACACCTTC
D gene: -; clone size: -; J gene: TRBJ1-5; V gene: TRBV15; CDR3 protein: CATSRDLRGSQPQHF; CDR3 DNA: TGTGCCACCAGCAGAGATCTAAGGGGAAGCCAGCCCCAGCATTTT
D gene: -; clone size: -; J gene: TRBJ2-1; V gene: TRBV4-2; CDR3 protein: CASSRQGFTYNEQFF; CDR3 DNA: TGTGCCAGCAGCCGGCAGGGCTTTACTTACAATGAGCAGTTCTTC
D gene: -; clone size: -; J gene: TRBJ2-7; V gene: TRBV6-2/TRBV6-3; CDR3 protein: CASSYIGGRLTYEQYF; CDR3 DNA: TGTGCCAGCAGTTACATAGGGGGTCGCCTTACCTACGAGCAGTACTTC
D gene: TRBD1; clone size: -; J gene: TRBJ1-5; V gene: TRBV29-1; CDR3 protein: CSVGTGNQPQHF; CDR3 DNA: TGCAGCGTTGGGACAGGGAATCAGCCCCAGCATTTT
D gene: TRBD1; clone size: -; J gene: TRBJ2-4; V gene: TRBV11-2; CDR3 protein: CASSLEAGGNGQYF; CDR3 DNA: TGTGCCAGCAGCTTAGAGGCAGGGGGCAATGGGCAGTACTTC
D gene: TRBD1; clone size: -; J gene: TRBJ1-1; V gene: TRBV13; CDR3 protein: CASSLGGTGNTEAFF; CDR3 DNA: TGTGCCAGCAGCTTAGGAGGGACAGGGAACACTGAAGCTTTCTTT
D gene: -; clone size: few; J gene: TRBJ1-1; V gene: TRBV6-1; CDR3 protein: CASSEGPRGAFF; CDR3 DNA: TGTGCCAGCAGTGAAGGGCCCCGGGGAGCTTTCTTT
D gene: TRBD1; clone size: few; J gene: TRBJ2-7; V gene: TRBV5-6; CDR3 protein: CASSLEGTGNEQYF; CDR3 DNA: TGTGCCAGCAGCTTGGAGGGGACAGGGAATGAGCAGTACTTC
D gene: -; clone size: -; J gene: TRBJ2-1; V gene: TRBV7-9; CDR3 protein: CASSPRDTLVYNEQFF; CDR3 DNA: TGTGCCAGCAGCCCCAGGGACACCCTAGTTTACAATGAGCAGTTCTTC
D gene: -; clone size: -; J gene: TRBJ1-6; V gene: TRBV11-3; CDR3 protein: CASSLVPIRGFSPLHF; CDR3 DNA: TGTGCCAGCAGCTTAGTCCCTATAAGGGGTTTTTCACCCCTCCACTTT
D gene: TRBD2; clone size: -; J gene: TRBJ2-2; V gene: TRBV24-1; CDR3 protein: CATSVTSGSNTGELFF; CDR3 DNA: TGTGCCACCAGCGTCACTAGCGGGAGTAACACCGGGGAGCTGTTTTTT
D gene: TRBD2; clone size: -; J gene: TRBJ2-1; V gene: TRBV11-3; CDR3 protein: CASSLMAGGPHEQFF; CDR3 DNA: TGTGCCAGCAGCTTAATGGCGGGGGGGCCTCATGAGCAGTTCTTC
D gene: -; clone size: few; J gene: TRBJ1-2; V gene: TRBV5-4; CDR3 protein: CASSLGGPYGYTF; CDR3 DNA: TGTGCCAGCAGCTTGGGCGGCCCCTATGGCTACACCTTC
D gene: -; clone size: -; J gene: TRBJ1-2; V gene: TRBV28; CDR3 protein: CASRDPGVYGYTF; CDR3 DNA: TGTGCCAGCAGGGACCCCGGGGTGTATGGCTACACCTTC
D gene: TRBD1; clone size: -; J gene: TRBJ2-5; V gene: TRBV28; CDR3 protein: CASSFRTGSRETQYF; CDR3 DNA: TGTGCCAGCAGTTTCCGGACAGGGTCGAGGGAGACCCAGTACTTC
D gene: TRBD1; clone size: -; J gene: TRBJ1-2; V gene: TRBV27; CDR3 protein: CASRPLDRDHGYTF; CDR3 DNA: TGTGCCAGCCGCCCTTTGGACAGGGACCATGGCTACACCTTC
D gene: -; clone size: -; J gene: TRBJ1-5; V gene: TRBV7-2; CDR3 protein: CASVLTGNQPQHF; CDR3 DNA: TGTGCCAGCGTCCTTACAGGCAATCAGCCCCAGCATTTT
D gene: -; clone size: -; J gene: TRBJ2-7; V gene: TRBV7-3; CDR3 protein: CASSSGTWEEQYF; CDR3 DNA: TGTGCCAGCAGCTCCGGGACTTGGGAAGAGCAGTACTTC
D gene: TRBD1; clone size: -; J gene: TRBJ2-7; V gene: TRBV20-1; CDR3 protein: CSASREFGTGYEQYF; CDR3 DNA: TGCAGTGCTAGTAGGGAGTTCGGGACAGGTTACGAGCAGTACTTC
D gene: TRBD1; clone size: -; J gene: TRBJ2-7; V gene: TRBV29-1; CDR3 protein: CSVGYGTGNSYEQYF; CDR3 DNA: TGCAGCGTTGGGTATGGGACAGGGAACTCCTACGAGCAGTACTTC
D gene: -; clone size: -; J gene: TRBJ1-3; V gene: TRBV7-9; CDR3 protein: CASSLDTRNTIYF; CDR3 DNA: TGTGCCAGCAGCTTAGACACGAGAAACACCATATATTTT
D gene: TRBD1; clone size: -; J gene: TRBJ1-5; V gene: TRBV2; CDR3 protein: CASSSDRVGQPQHF; CDR3 DNA: TGTGCCAGCAGTTCCGACAGGGTGGGACAGCCCCAGCATTTT
D gene: TRBD1; clone size: -; J gene: TRBJ2-2; V gene: TRBV29-1; CDR3 protein: CSARRPRTGGTGELFF; CDR3 DNA: TGCAGCGCCCGAAGACCCCGGACAGGAGGCACCGGGGAGCTGTTTTTT
D gene: TRBD1; clone size: -; J gene: TRBJ1-5; V gene: TRBV28; CDR3 protein: CASSGTGQRWSNQPQHF; CDR3 DNA: TGTGCCAGCAGCGGGACAGGACAACGATGGAGCAATCAGCCCCAGCATTTT
D gene: -; clone size: -; J gene: TRBJ2-3; V gene: TRBV3-1/TRBV3-2; CDR3 protein: CASSRRLGSSTDTQYF; CDR3 DNA: TGTGCCAGCAGCCGGCGACTGGGGAGTAGCACAGATACGCAGTATTTT
D gene: TRBD1; clone size: few; J gene: TRBJ2-1; V gene: TRBV5-1; CDR3 protein: CASSPGTGSVNEQFF; CDR3 DNA: TGCGCCAGCAGCCCAGGGACAGGGTCTGTGAATGAGCAGTTCTTC
D gene: -; clone size: few; J gene: TRBJ1-3; V gene: TRBV5-1; CDR3 protein: CASSQAGDSGNTIYF; CDR3 DNA: TGCGCCAGCAGCCAAGCAGGCGACTCTGGAAACACCATATATTTT
D gene: TRBD1; clone size: -; J gene: TRBJ2-1; V gene: TRBV3-1/TRBV3-2; CDR3 protein: CASSQDLGRGLEQFF; CDR3 DNA: TGTGCCAGCAGCCAAGATCTGGGCAGGGGGCTTGAGCAGTTCTTC